Following are 20 T cell receptor beta chains from one sample sequenced in a study of blood T cell repertoires in COVID-19. The data were produced by immunoSEQ multiplex PCR, yet TCRdb's version contains in-frame clones alone and is incomplete. The table records about 76,000 clones, about 85% of them present only once. The sequencing input was peripheral blood. Receptors originate from a man aged 60-69 years with COVID-19, enrolled during active disease.

Regarding this clone: Within the sample, other DNA sequences also encode this same CDR3. V and J are TRBV4-1 and TRBJ2-4; TRBD1 agrees at 9 bases. The CDR3 loop spans 14 amino acids. CDR1 is MGHRA, CDR2 YSYEKL, per germline. V shed 3 bases, J shed 7 bases, and the junction held 4 bases outside the gene matches. CDR3 sequence: CASSQGQGVNIQYF. The CDR3 coding sequence is TGCGCCAGCAGCCAGGGACAGGGAGTCAACATTCAGTACTTC.

V usage is TRBV7-7 and J usage is TRBJ2-3; 15 positions agree with TRBD2. Germline CDR1 is SSHAT and CDR2 is FNYEAQ (reference sequence). CDR3 length equals 15 residues. J lost 6 bases, V lost 5 bases, and 3 bases had no gene match. DNA for the CDR3: TGTGCCAGCAGCCCCGGGACTAGCGGGAGGGATACGCAGTATTTT. It specifies CASSPGTSGRDTQYF. The variable domain in full, completed from reference TRBV7-7 and TRBJ2-3, reads GAGVSQSPRYKVTKRGQDVTLRCDPISSHATLYWYQQALGQGPEFLTYFNYEAQPDKSGLPSDRFSAERPEGSISTLTIQRTEQRDSAMYRCASSPGTSGRDTQYFGPGTRLTVL.

The rearrangement joins TRBV9 to TRBJ1-2; 7 nucleotides match TRBD1. The CDR3 loop spans 18 amino acids. The V gene's germline CDR1 is SGDLS and CDR2 YYNGEE. The trim removed 0 bases at V and 8 bases at J, leaving 19 bases unmatched. The CDR3 protein is CASSVGDKTTGSRTGYTF. In nucleotides, the CDR3 is TGTGCCAGCAGCGTAGGAGACAAGACGACAGGGTCCAGGACGGGCTACACCTTC.

This chain joins TRBV5-5 and TRBJ2-7; 7 nucleotides align to TRBD1. Germline V gene sequence: CDR1 SGHKS, CDR2 YYEKEE (reference sequence). V was clipped by 4 bases and J by 1 base; unmatched bases: 8. The CDR3 consists of 15 residues. CDR3 sequence: CASSTAGTDSYEQYF. CDR3 DNA: TGTGCCAGCAGCACGGCCGGGACAGATTCCTACGAGCAGTACTTC.

This chain connects TRBV2 to TRBJ1-1, with D perhaps TRBD1 (6 bases). The V gene's germline CDR1 is SNHLY and CDR2 FYNNEI. The V gene lost 3 bases and the J gene lost 10 bases, with 9 bases spanning the gap. This CDR3 comprises 11 residues. As DNA, the CDR3 is TGTGCCAGCAGTGAGGGACAAATAGCTTTCTTT. It yields the protein CASSEGQIAFF.

The V and J genes are TRBV6-5 and TRBJ2-3; 8 positions match TRBD1. With V trimmed by 6 bases and J by 5 bases, 7 bases remained unmatched. The CDR3 runs to 14 residues. Germline V gene sequence: CDR1 MNHEY, CDR2 SVGAGI. CDR3 loop: CASSLRGLGDTQYF. In nucleotides, the CDR3 is TGTGCCAGCAGCCTCAGGGGGCTTGGAGATACGCAGTATTTT.

This rearrangement joins TRBV25-1 to TRBJ1-5; tentative D call: TRBD1 (6 bases). Germline CDR1 MGHDK, CDR2 SYGVNS. This CDR3 region has 14 residues. V shed 4 bases and J shed 1 base, with 8 bases lying between them. CDR3: CASSGTDSNQPQHF. CDR3 DNA sequence: TGTGCCAGCAGTGGGACAGACAGCAATCAGCCCCAGCATTTT. Looking up the rest from reference TRBV25-1 and TRBJ1-5 gives the full variable domain: EADIYQTPRYLVIGTGKKITLECSQTMGHDKMYWYQQDPGMELHLIHYSYGVNSTEKGDLSSESTVSRIRTEHFPLTLESARPSHTSQYLCASSGTDSNQPQHFGDGTRLSIL.

Concerning this clone itself: The identical CDR3 is also encoded by other nucleotide sequences in the sample. The J gene is TRBJ2-7, the V gene TRBV6-5; 7 bases match TRBD1. The germline V gene encodes CDR1 MNHEY and CDR2 SVGAGI. The CDR3 is 15 amino acids. V was clipped by 0 bases and J by 2 bases; unmatched bases: 4. CDR3 sequence (DNA): TGTGCCAGCAGTTACTCGTCAGGGGGACCCTACGAGCAGTACTTC. Protein product: CASSYSSGGPYEQYF.

This clone was recorded only once. The rearrangement joins TRBV9 to TRBJ2-1, with 8 bases that match TRBD2. The V gene end was trimmed by 0 bases and the J gene end by 7 bases; junction bases not matched to a gene: 18. The CDR3 is 19 residues long. Germline V gives CDR1 SGDLS, CDR2 YYNGEE. Here the CDR3 reads CASSVVEGLSSGGENEQFF. CDR3 nucleotides: TGTGCCAGCAGCGTAGTGGAAGGTCTCAGCTCGGGAGGGGAGAATGAGCAGTTCTTC.

The J gene is TRBJ1-5, the V gene TRBV6-5; tentatively, D is TRBD1 (5 bases). CDR1 is MNHEY and CDR2 is SVGAGI in the germline V gene. The CDR3 consists of 13 residues. Trimming stripped 9 bases from V and 4 bases from J, with 13 bases between. The CDR3 region is CASRRTPNQPQHF. The CDR3 region has the DNA TGTGCCAGTCGACGGACACCTAATCAGCCCCAGCATTTT.

The CDR3: CASSLVPGGPYEQYF. For the CDR3, the DNA is TGTGCCAGCAGCTTAGTTCCGGGAGGGCCCTACGAGCAGTACTTC. This chain links TRBV7-2 with TRBJ2-7, with 8 bases fitting TRBD2. Germline V gene sequence: CDR1 SGHTA, CDR2 FQGNSA. Germline trimming cut 1 base from V and 2 bases from J; bases unmatched to any gene: 4. The CDR3 spans 15 residues.

CDR3 DNA: TGCGCCAGCGGGGGACTAGCCAGCGAGCAGTACTTC. As protein: CASGGLASEQYF. The chain combines TRBV10-2 with TRBJ2-7; 9 bases map to TRBD2. J was trimmed by 6 bases and V by 8 bases; bases with no gene match: 5. Germline values: CDR1 WSHSY, CDR2 SAAADI. This CDR3 is 12 amino acids long.

The chain carries TRBV5-1 and TRBJ2-3; D may be TRBD1 (5 bases). Looked up from germline, CDR1 is SGHRS and CDR2 is YFSETQ. The CDR3 is 16 amino acids. V lost 1 base and J 2 bases, leaving 14 bases between the germline ends. The CDR3 spells CASSLWIGHTTDTQYF. The DNA of the CDR3 is TGCGCCAGCAGCTTGTGGATCGGACATACCACAGATACGCAGTATTTT.

The V gene is TRBV30, the J gene TRBJ2-7, with a weak D call TRBD1 (6 bases). The V gene lost 3 bases and the J gene lost 6 bases, with 9 bases spanning the gap. Germline V gene lookup returns CDR1 GTSNPN and CDR2 SVGIG (reference sequence). This CDR3 is built from 11 residues. CDR3 DNA sequence: TGTGCCTGGAGGACAGGAACCGAGCAGTACTTC. It is translated as CAWRTGTEQYF.

The chain links TRBV2 to TRBJ2-7; a weak D match, TRBD1 (5 bases). The V gene lost 1 base and the J gene lost 3 bases, with 10 bases spanning the gap. This CDR3 has 14 amino acids. Per the germline V gene, CDR1 is SNHLY and CDR2 is FYNNEI. The CDR3 here is CASSEVVGLYEQYF. Written as DNA, the CDR3 is TGTGCCAGCAGTGAAGTCGTGGGGCTCTACGAGCAGTACTTC.

V and J are TRBV18 and TRBJ2-7, with D possibly TRBD2 on 5 matching bases. Germline V gives CDR1 KGHSH, CDR2 LQKENI. V lost 5 bases to trimming and J lost 0 bases, with 14 bases between them. The CDR3 is made up of 15 amino acids. The CDR3 DNA reads as TGTGCCAGCTCAGAAGGAGGAGTGACCTCCTACGAGCAGTACTTC. Its translation is CASSEGGVTSYEQYF.

This chain joins TRBV5-4 and TRBJ1-3, with D perhaps matching TRBD1 (5 bases). V lost 4 bases, J lost 0 bases, and 8 bases lay in between. Germline V CDR1 and CDR2: SGHNT, YYREEE (reference sequence). The CDR3 runs to 14 residues. CDR3 DNA sequence: TGTGCCAGCAGCCAGGACACCTCTGGAAACACCATATATTTT. Translating it yields CASSQDTSGNTIYF.

This chain connects TRBV10-2 to TRBJ2-2; TRBD2 aligns across 7 bases. The CDR3 has 15 amino acids. The germline CDR1 and CDR2 sequences are WSHSY and SAAADI. J gave up 6 bases and V 4 bases, and 8 bases lay outside the gene matches. CDR3 DNA sequence: TGCGCCAGCAGTGTGGGGGGGAGGCTCCCCGGGGAGCTGTTTTTT. Its translation: CASSVGGRLPGELFF.

This clone was detected only once. V usage is TRBV5-1 and J usage is TRBJ2-2, with D perhaps TRBD1 (6 bases). The V end lost 6 bases, the J end lost 4 bases, and 25 bases lay between the germline ends. The CDR3 sequence is 18 residues long. Germline CDR1 and CDR2: SGHRS and YFSETQ. This CDR3 is CASTFPTGTGMGTGELFF. The CDR3 coding sequence is TGCGCCAGCACTTTCCCCACAGGGACGGGGATGGGCACCGGGGAGCTGTTTTTT.

This clone has only a few counts. V is TRBV5-6 and J is TRBJ1-1; no reliable D call. V lost 4 bases to trimming and J lost 5 bases, with 18 bases between them. This CDR3 has 15 amino acids. Germline V gene lookup returns CDR1 SGHDT and CDR2 YYEEEE. The CDR3 here is CASSLSPRFQTEAFF. CDR3 bases: TGTGCCAGCAGCCTTTCTCCGAGGTTTCAGACTGAAGCTTTCTTT.